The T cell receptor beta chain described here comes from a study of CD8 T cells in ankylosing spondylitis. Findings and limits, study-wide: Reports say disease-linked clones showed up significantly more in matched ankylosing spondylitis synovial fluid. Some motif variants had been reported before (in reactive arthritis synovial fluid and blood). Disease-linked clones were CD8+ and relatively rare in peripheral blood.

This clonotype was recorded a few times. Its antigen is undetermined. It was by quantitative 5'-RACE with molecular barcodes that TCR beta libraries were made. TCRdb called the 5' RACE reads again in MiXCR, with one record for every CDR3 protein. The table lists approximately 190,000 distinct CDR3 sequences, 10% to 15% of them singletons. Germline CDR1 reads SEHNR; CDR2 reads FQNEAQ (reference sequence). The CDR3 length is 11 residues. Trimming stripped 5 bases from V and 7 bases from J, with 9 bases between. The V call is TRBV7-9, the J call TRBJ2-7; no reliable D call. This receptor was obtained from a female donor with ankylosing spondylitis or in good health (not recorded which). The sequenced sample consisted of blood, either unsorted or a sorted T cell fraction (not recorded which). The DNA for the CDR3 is TGTGCCAGCAGCCCAAGCTGTGAGCAGTACTTC. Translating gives CASSPSCEQYF.